This T cell receptor beta chain was sequenced for a study of CD8 T cells in Susac syndrome. CD8+ and CD4+ blood T cells underwent TCR beta sequencing. Through negative isolation, CD4+ and CD8+ T cells were obtained, while TEMRA cells were enriched using FACS. Random hexamers served to reverse transcribe roughly 0.45 to 1 ug RNA. One entry per CDR3 protein results from TCRdb running MiXCR on the immunoSEQ multiplex PCR reads. This table holds about 170,000 distinct CDR3 sequences, approximately 95% found once. This TCR derives from a human donor with multiple sclerosis. The sequenced sample was CD4+ T cells from PBMCs.

The CDR3 spells CACHRGPTEAFF. For the CDR3, the DNA is TGTGCCTGCCACAGGGGGCCAACTGAAGCTTTCTTT. The V and J genes are TRBV30 and TRBJ1-1; TRBD1 agrees at 9 bases. The CDR3 spans 12 residues. V was pared by 6 bases and J by 5 bases, with 4 bases of the junction left unmatched. Germline V gene data show CDR1 as GTSNPN and CDR2 as SVGIG (reference sequence).